Listed here are 9 T cell receptor beta chains from one sample, sequenced in a study of blood T cells in healthy people across ages. Alongside a J-beta primer mix, a sample-barcoded 5' primer served in a second PCR lasting roughly 7 to 12 cycles. Each CDR3 protein is one row after TCRdb ran MiXCR on the 5' RACE reads. The data show some 1 million distinct CDR3 sequences, with around 43% seen just once and about 20% held by the top ten. The sequenced sample was blood. The source of these receptors is a woman aged 60-75 years in good health.

This clonotype was observed a single time. The chain couples TRBV27 to TRBJ2-7, with a weak D call TRBD1 (6 bases). Between the trimmed V and J ends, which lost 8 bases and 7 bases, there was a span of 15 bases. The germline CDR1 and CDR2 sequences are MNHEY and SMNVEV (reference sequence). CDR3 length: 12 amino acids. The CDR3 coding sequence is TGTGCCAGCCGGGACATGCTCAATGAGCAGTACTTC. As protein: CASRDMLNEQYF.

The rearrangement joins TRBV7-9 to TRBJ1-4; 7 bases match TRBD1. The CDR3 has 12 amino acids. Germline lookup yields CDR1 SEHNR and CDR2 FQNEAQ (reference sequence). V dropped 5 bases and J dropped 12; count of bases not matched to a gene: 6. For the CDR3, the DNA is TGTGCCAGCAGCCCACAGACAGGGCAACTGTTTTTT. This gives the protein CASSPQTGQLFF.

The gene calls are TRBV10-2 and TRBJ1-5, with D possibly TRBD1 on 6 matching bases. Looked up from germline, CDR1 is WSHSY and CDR2 is SAAADI. Trimming pared 0 bases from V and 3 bases from J, leaving 12 bases between. The CDR3 spans 16 residues. For the CDR3, the DNA is TGCGCCAGCAGTGAGTCGAGGGGGGCAAACAATCAGCCCCAGCATTTT. Translated: CASSESRGANNQPQHF.

This clonotype was detected a few times. The chain joins TRBV7-3 to TRBJ2-1, with TRBD1 matching over 8 bases. The germline V gene encodes CDR1 SGHTA and CDR2 FQGTGA. The CDR3 extends over 16 amino acids. The V and J ends lost 1 base and 0 bases, in that order; junction bases with no gene match: 2. This CDR3 is CASSLNRGSSYNEQFF. The DNA for the CDR3 is TGTGCCAGCAGCTTAAACAGGGGGAGCTCCTACAATGAGCAGTTCTTC.

This clonotype was counted a few times. V and J are TRBV5-1 and TRBJ1-4; D remains ambiguous. Germline V gene lookup returns CDR1 SGHRS and CDR2 YFSETQ. The CDR3 spans 14 residues. The V and J ends lost 4 bases and 7 bases respectively, with 14 bases between them. CDR3 in amino acids: CASSVDQKAEKLFF. In DNA, the CDR3 is TGCGCCAGCAGCGTTGACCAAAAGGCTGAAAAACTGTTTTTT.

The chain joins TRBV3-1 to TRBJ1-6; D unresolved. V was cut by 5 bases and J by 0 bases, with 5 bases left in between. The CDR3 is made up of 14 amino acids. The germline V gene encodes CDR1 LGHDT and CDR2 YNNKEL (reference sequence). This CDR3 reads CASSGSSYNSPLHF. In DNA, the CDR3 is TGTGCCAGCAGCGGGAGCTCCTATAATTCACCCCTCCACTTT.

This clonotype turned up a few times. V gene TRBV6-2 or TRBV6-3 combines with J gene TRBJ2-7; 8 nucleotides match TRBD1. Germline CDR1 is MNHEY and CDR2 is SVGEGT. V lost 6 bases and J lost 1; bases outside the gene matches: 5. There are 14 residues in the CDR3. CDR3 coding DNA: TGTGCCAGCAGGATACAGGGGGAGTCCTACGAGCAGTACTTC. Translated, it gives CASRIQGESYEQYF.

Only a few counts were recorded for this clonotype. CDR3 residues: CASRHRGVSYNEQFF. The CDR3 DNA follows: TGTGCCAGCAGACACAGGGGAGTCTCCTACAATGAGCAGTTCTTC. The rearrangement joins TRBV12-3 or TRBV12-4 to TRBJ2-1; 7 nucleotides match TRBD1. J was trimmed by 0 bases and V by 6 bases; bases with no gene match: 5. This CDR3 contains 15 residues.

The chain couples TRBV21-1 to TRBJ2-7. TRBV21-1 is marked as a pseudogene. CDR3 length equals 13 residues. DNA for the CDR3: TGTGCCAGCCCGACGGAGCTCTCCTACGAGCAGTACTTC. This sequence encodes CASPTELSYEQYF.